The rows below give T cell receptor beta chains drawn from one sample of a study of T-cell memory formation after mild COVID-19. TCRdb passed the 5' RACE reads through MiXCR, listing each CDR3 protein once. This table holds 380,000 or so distinct CDR3 sequences, approximately 15% found once. The sample taken for sequencing was PBMCs or a T cell subset sorted from them (not recorded which). These receptors all come from a man aged 18-30 years who had mild COVID-19 (a few samples of this study predate the infection). Cell type and time point are not known. CDR3s include the opening cysteine and the closing phenylalanine or tryptophan. Each record gives: V gene, clone size, D gene, J gene, CDR3 protein, CDR3 DNA. A D gene is named only where the DNA matches it firmly. Not all rows give a size; the values are once, few, many and, for expanded clones, a class.

V gene: TRBV5-5; clone size: .; D gene: .; J gene: TRBJ2-7; CDR3 protein: CASSSIGGPYEQYF; CDR3 DNA: TGTGCCAGCAGTTCGATTGGGGGGCCCTACGAGCAGTACTTC
V gene: TRBV12-3/TRBV12-4; clone size: many; D gene: TRBD1; J gene: TRBJ2-7; CDR3 protein: CASSSGPGQGGHEQYF; CDR3 DNA: TGTGCCAGCAGCTCCGGACCGGGACAGGGGGGCCACGAGCAGTACTTC
V gene: TRBV9; clone size: few; D gene: TRBD2; J gene: TRBJ2-3; CDR3 protein: CASSLYGLATTDTQYF; CDR3 DNA: TGTGCCAGCAGCTTATACGGACTAGCTACCACAGATACGCAGTATTTT
V gene: TRBV7-3; clone size: .; D gene: TRBD2; J gene: TRBJ2-1; CDR3 protein: CASSTAGGPNEQFF; CDR3 DNA: TGTGCCAGCAGCACTGCGGGGGGGCCCAATGAGCAGTTCTTC
V gene: TRBV6-5; clone size: few; D gene: .; J gene: TRBJ1-3; CDR3 protein: CASSAGAMGRNTIYF; CDR3 DNA: TGTGCCAGCAGTGCAGGGGCGATGGGGCGAAACACCATATATTTT
V gene: TRBV28; clone size: .; D gene: TRBD1; J gene: TRBJ1-1; CDR3 protein: CASSSQGARYTEAFF; CDR3 DNA: TGTGCCAGCAGTTCCCAGGGGGCGAGGTACACTGAAGCTTTCTTT
V gene: TRBV20-1; clone size: .; D gene: .; J gene: TRBJ2-3; CDR3 protein: CSARGRGAGFNTQCF; CDR3 DNA: TGCAGTGCTAGAGGGAGGGGTGCGGGTTTTAATACGCAGTGTTTT
V gene: TRBV7-6; clone size: few; D gene: .; J gene: TRBJ2-1; CDR3 protein: CASSFSARRSSYNEQFF; CDR3 DNA: TGTGCCAGCAGCTTTTCAGCGCGCCGGAGCTCCTACAATGAGCAGTTCTTC
V gene: TRBV6-2/TRBV6-3; clone size: .; D gene: TRBD1; J gene: TRBJ2-7; CDR3 protein: CASTPTRDRDYEQYF; CDR3 DNA: TGTGCCAGCACTCCGACCCGGGACAGGGACTACGAGCAGTACTTC
V gene: TRBV4-3; clone size: few; D gene: .; J gene: TRBJ2-3; CDR3 protein: CASSQDRASDTQYF; CDR3 DNA: TGCGCCAGCAGCCAAGACCGCGCATCCGATACGCAGTATTTT
V gene: TRBV7-2; clone size: .; D gene: .; J gene: TRBJ2-7; CDR3 protein: CASSFQSGPTYEQYF; CDR3 DNA: TGTGCCAGCAGCTTCCAATCTGGACCCACCTACGAGCAGTACTTC
V gene: TRBV11-2; clone size: .; D gene: .; J gene: TRBJ1-6; CDR3 protein: CASSRMGINSPLHF; CDR3 DNA: TGTGCCAGCAGCCGCATGGGGATCAACTCACCCCTCCACTTT
V gene: TRBV5-1; clone size: .; D gene: .; J gene: TRBJ1-4; CDR3 protein: CASSLTDSNEKLFF; CDR3 DNA: TGCGCCAGCAGCTTGACAGACTCTAATGAAAAACTGTTTTTT
V gene: TRBV10-3; clone size: many; D gene: .; J gene: TRBJ2-3; CDR3 protein: CAIREGEDTQYF; CDR3 DNA: TGTGCCATCAGGGAAGGGGAAGATACGCAGTATTTT
V gene: TRBV4-3; clone size: .; D gene: .; J gene: TRBJ1-1; CDR3 protein: CASSQDGGRDNTEAFF; CDR3 DNA: TGCGCCAGCAGCCAAGATGGGGGCCGGGATAACACTGAAGCTTTCTTT
V gene: TRBV4-3; clone size: many; D gene: TRBD2; J gene: TRBJ2-2; CDR3 protein: CASSQDGGGSGELFF; CDR3 DNA: TGCGCCAGCAGCCAAGATGGCGGGGGATCCGGGGAGCTGTTTTTT
V gene: TRBV18; clone size: .; D gene: .; J gene: TRBJ2-2; CDR3 protein: CASLLYRSADSAGELFF; CDR3 DNA: TGTGCCAGCTTACTTTACAGGTCGGCCGATAGCGCCGGGGAGCTGTTTTTT
V gene: TRBV5-1; clone size: few; D gene: .; J gene: TRBJ2-7; CDR3 protein: CASSLGRNNHEQYF; CDR3 DNA: TGCGCCAGCAGCTTGGGCCGGAACAACCACGAGCAGTACTTC
V gene: TRBV6-6; clone size: few; D gene: TRBD1; J gene: TRBJ1-2; CDR3 protein: CASSPRDRGRSDYGYTF; CDR3 DNA: TGTGCCAGCAGTCCACGGGACAGAGGGAGGTCGGACTATGGCTACACCTTC
V gene: TRBV2; clone size: .; D gene: .; J gene: TRBJ1-4; CDR3 protein: CASSEAQGANEKLFF; CDR3 DNA: TGTGCCAGCAGTGAAGCGCAAGGGGCTAATGAAAAACTGTTTTTT
V gene: TRBV19; clone size: .; D gene: TRBD1; J gene: TRBJ1-2; CDR3 protein: CASSQGGHYGYTF; CDR3 DNA: TGTGCCAGTAGTCAGGGGGGTCACTATGGCTACACCTTC
V gene: TRBV30; clone size: .; D gene: TRBD2; J gene: TRBJ2-7; CDR3 protein: CAWSGLVYEQYF; CDR3 DNA: TGTGCCTGGAGCGGACTAGTCTACGAGCAGTACTTC
V gene: TRBV28; clone size: few; D gene: TRBD2; J gene: TRBJ2-4; CDR3 protein: CASSFPPREGNIQYF; CDR3 DNA: TGTGCCAGCAGTTTTCCCCCCAGGGAGGGAAACATTCAGTACTTC
V gene: TRBV7-6; clone size: few; D gene: .; J gene: TRBJ2-4; CDR3 protein: CASSSRVADGIQYF; CDR3 DNA: TGTGCCAGCAGCTCTCGGGTGGCAGACGGCATTCAGTACTTC
V gene: TRBV4-2; clone size: .; D gene: TRBD2; J gene: TRBJ2-5; CDR3 protein: CASSQDPSGETQYF; CDR3 DNA: TGTGCCAGCAGCCAAGATCCTAGCGGGGAGACCCAGTACTTC
V gene: TRBV7-2; clone size: few; D gene: .; J gene: TRBJ1-6; CDR3 protein: CASSSQGRVDSPLHF; CDR3 DNA: TGTGCCAGCAGCAGTCAGGGTCGGGTCGATTCACCCCTCCACTTT
V gene: TRBV7-8; clone size: .; D gene: .; J gene: TRBJ2-1; CDR3 protein: CASSQLRDEQFF; CDR3 DNA: TGTGCCAGCAGCCAGCTTAGGGATGAGCAGTTCTTC
V gene: TRBV13; clone size: .; D gene: TRBD1; J gene: TRBJ1-1; CDR3 protein: CASRWKGAFDTEAFF; CDR3 DNA: TGTGCCAGCAGATGGAAGGGGGCCTTTGACACTGAAGCTTTCTTT
V gene: TRBV18; clone size: .; D gene: TRBD1; J gene: TRBJ2-3; CDR3 protein: CASGQGFDTQYF; CDR3 DNA: TGTGCCAGCGGACAGGGGTTTGATACGCAGTATTTT
V gene: TRBV20-1; clone size: few; D gene: .; J gene: TRBJ1-2; CDR3 protein: CSADSRDAGF; CDR3 DNA: TGCAGTGCAGATTCACGGGACGCCGGCTTC
V gene: TRBV7-2; clone size: .; D gene: TRBD1; J gene: TRBJ1-6; CDR3 protein: CASSWGGQGLYSPLHF; CDR3 DNA: TGTGCCAGCAGCTGGGGGGGACAGGGTCTCTACTCACCCCTCCACTTT
V gene: TRBV7-3; clone size: few; D gene: .; J gene: TRBJ1-3; CDR3 protein: CASSGGGSGNTIYF; CDR3 DNA: TGTGCCAGCAGCGGAGGAGGCTCTGGAAACACCATATATTTT
V gene: TRBV29-1; clone size: few; D gene: TRBD2; J gene: TRBJ2-5; CDR3 protein: CSADSGGPRGETQYF; CDR3 DNA: TGCAGCGCGGATAGCGGGGGGCCTCGGGGGGAGACCCAGTACTTC
V gene: TRBV20-1; clone size: few; D gene: TRBD1; J gene: TRBJ1-5; CDR3 protein: CSARAPGGYQPQHF; CDR3 DNA: TGCAGTGCTAGAGCTCCAGGGGGATATCAGCCCCAGCATTTT
V gene: TRBV19; clone size: .; D gene: .; J gene: TRBJ2-5; CDR3 protein: CAGSGTEIGETQYF; CDR3 DNA: TGTGCCGGATCCGGGACGGAAATAGGAGAGACCCAGTACTTC
V gene: TRBV20-1; clone size: .; D gene: .; J gene: TRBJ2-5; CDR3 protein: CSAPKGVQETQYF; CDR3 DNA: TGCAGTGCCCCGAAGGGAGTCCAAGAGACCCAGTACTTC
V gene: TRBV7-9; clone size: many; D gene: .; J gene: TRBJ2-3; CDR3 protein: CASSEADTQYF; CDR3 DNA: TGTGCCAGCAGCGAAGCAGATACGCAGTATTTT